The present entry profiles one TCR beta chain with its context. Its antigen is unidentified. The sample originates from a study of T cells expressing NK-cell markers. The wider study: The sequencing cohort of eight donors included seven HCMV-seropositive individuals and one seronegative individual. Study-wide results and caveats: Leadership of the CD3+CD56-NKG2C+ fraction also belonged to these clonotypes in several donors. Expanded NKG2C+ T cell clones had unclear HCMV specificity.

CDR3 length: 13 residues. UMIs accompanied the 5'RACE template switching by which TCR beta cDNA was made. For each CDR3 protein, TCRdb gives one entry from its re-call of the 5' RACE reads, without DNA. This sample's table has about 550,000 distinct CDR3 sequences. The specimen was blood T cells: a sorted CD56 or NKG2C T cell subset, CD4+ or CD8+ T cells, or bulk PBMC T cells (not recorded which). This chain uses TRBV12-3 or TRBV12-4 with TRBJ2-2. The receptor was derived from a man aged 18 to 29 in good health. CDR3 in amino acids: CASSHTNTGELFF.